These 5 T cell receptor beta chains were sequenced from one sample in a study of cytomegalovirus exposure and HLA in healthy donors. Clones were sequenced by immunoSEQ multiplex PCR, and TCRdb holds only the in-frame ones, with some missing. The profile shows tens of thousands of clones, about 94% of them singletons. The material sequenced was PBMCs. All receptors come from a woman aged 25 to 39 in good health and CMV-seropositive.

The rearrangement joins TRBV7-2 to TRBJ2-5; 11 positions match TRBD2. The germline gives CDR1 SGHTA, CDR2 FQGNSA. V shed 6 bases, J shed 5 bases, and the junction held 5 bases outside the gene matches. This CDR3 is built from 14 residues. The CDR3 sequence is CASRVSSGRETQYF. The CDR3 region has the DNA TGTGCCAGCAGGGTATCTAGCGGGAGGGAGACCCAGTACTTC.

The chain couples TRBV7-8 to TRBJ2-1; TRBD2 is a possible D gene (7 bases). V lost 5 bases and J 9 bases, leaving 17 bases between the germline ends. This CDR3 is 14 amino acids long. Germline V gene lookup returns CDR1 SGHVS and CDR2 FQNEAQ. The CDR3 sequence is CASSLRGRDGEQFF. DNA for the CDR3: TGTGCCAGCAGCCTAAGGGGGAGGGATGGTGAGCAGTTCTTC.

The chain carries TRBV28 and TRBJ2-7; D might be TRBD1 (6 bases). The CDR3 covers 14 residues. The germline gives CDR1 MDHEN, CDR2 SYDVKM. Trimming shortened V by 3 bases and J by 0 bases, and 9 bases separated the two germline ends. The DNA of the CDR3 is TGTGCCAGCAGTTTGGTGGACAGCTCCTACGAGCAGTACTTC. Amino acids: CASSLVDSSYEQYF.

V usage is TRBV27 and J usage is TRBJ2-5; 7 bases line up with TRBD1. J gave up 5 bases and V 5 bases, and 8 bases lay outside the gene matches. CDR1 and CDR2 (germline): MNHEY, SMNVEV (reference sequence). The CDR3 consists of 14 residues. CDR3 nucleotide sequence: TGTGCCAGCAGTCCTCGGACAGGTCGGGAGACCCAGTACTTC. Translated, it gives CASSPRTGRETQYF.

This sequence joins TRBV5-6 and TRBJ1-3; D may be TRBD1 (6 bases). The V gene lost 4 bases and the J gene lost 8 bases, with 22 bases spanning the gap. This CDR3 is built from 16 residues. CDR1 is SGHDT, CDR2 YYEEEE, per germline. The CDR3 DNA follows: TGTGCCAGCAGCCATGCGGGTGGGGGCTTCGGGGACACCATATATTTT. It translates to CASSHAGGGFGDTIYF.